The clone carrying this T cell receptor (beta chain) was detected many times. TCRdb ran MiXCR on the RT-PCR reads and lists one entry per CDR3 protein. The table lists under 95,000 distinct CDR3 sequences, roughly 5.2% of them singletons, with less than 3% in the top ten. This specimen belongs to a study of patients and donors after allogeneic stem cell transplantation. The V end was cut by 0 bases, the J end by 1 base, with 7 bases between. Per the germline V gene, CDR1 is SGHRS and CDR2 is YFSETQ. This CDR3 region has 14 residues. Sequencing was done on a sample of blood, either unsorted or a sorted T cell fraction (not recorded which). This receptor was obtained from a human donor who was either an allogeneic HSCT recipient or a stem cell or donor lymphocyte infusion donor (not recorded which). It is not recorded whose cells these are; they may come from a transplant donor. J is TRBJ1-2 and V is TRBV5-1, with no clear D. CDR3 sequence (DNA): TGCGCCAGCAGCTTGGACTGGCGTAACTATGGCTACACCTTC. It encodes CASSLDWRNYGYTF.